This entry describes one TCR beta chain. The antigen is unknown. The RNA, 0.5 to 1 ug, was put through reverse transcription using random hexamers. immunoSEQ multiplex PCR amplified TCR beta CDR3 across 54 Vbeta, 13 Jbeta. In TCRdb, the immunoSEQ multiplex PCR reads were re-called with MiXCR into one record per CDR3 protein. Altogether around 130,000 distinct CDR3 sequences are present, around 95% being singletons, with the ten largest covering 0.095% to 0.1%. The germline V gene has CDR1 LGHDT and CDR2 YNNKEL (reference sequence). Trimming removed 5 bases from V and 2 bases from J, with 10 bases in between. This CDR3 is 13 amino acids long. This sample is part of a study of CD8 T cells in Susac syndrome. Whole-study results and caveats: The study's TCR sequencing and HLA analysis covered a relatively small number of individuals, and the study acknowledged this.

The control participants were healthy donors, and these controls were matched with respect to both age and sex. The specimen sequenced was CD4+ T cells from PBMCs. This TCR derives from a human donor in good health. The rearrangement joins TRBV3-1 to TRBJ2-7; no reliable D call. DNA for the CDR3: TGTGCCAGCAGCTCCGGGCTTCCCTACGAGCAGTACTTC. Translating gives CASSSGLPYEQYF.